This T cell receptor (beta chain) was captured by sequencing in a study of T cell responses to AZD1222 COVID-19 vaccine. Looking at the study overall: Researchers grouped second doses given at about 4 or about 12 weeks into one pool. Study-wide points: Mapped onto spike, vaccine-associated CD4 TCRs spanned it and were dominant at 160-218 and 743-854.

To note about this clone: The antigen remains undetermined.

The CDR3 consists of 13 residues. Trimming took 3 bases from V and 2 from J, leaving 3 bases between them. Germline lookup yields CDR1 SGHDT and CDR2 YYEEEE. Some clones are missing from TCRdb's copy, which holds only in-frame ones; the method was immunoSEQ multiplex PCR. In the table there are over 100,000 clones, 90% of which are singletons. The source is an adult in good health. The rearrangement uses TRBV5-6 and TRBJ2-6; D uncertain. This material consisted of peripheral blood, taken on day 0 of AZD1222 vaccination. The CDR3: CASSSTGANVLTF. The CDR3 bases are TGTGCCAGCAGCTCAACTGGGGCCAACGTCCTGACTTTC.